This is a list of T cell receptor beta chains from one sample in a study of T-cell reconstitution after alpha-beta-depleted transplantation in children. One entry per CDR3 protein, called by TCRdb with MiXCR from the PCR reads. The sample holds about 980,000 distinct CDR3 sequences, about 31% seen once. Here the sequenced sample was PBMCs, mostly from graft donor cells, taken 360 days after TCRalphabeta/CD19-depleted stem cell transplant. The receptors come from a boy less than two years old who had a stem cell transplant for SCID, so the T cells may come from the graft donor. Both conserved end residues are part of each CDR3. A D gene is named only where the DNA matches it firmly. The listing skips clone size in some rows; elsewhere it reads once, few, many or a size class.

abundance	j_gene	v_gene	d_gene	CDR3nt	CDR3aa
.	TRBJ2-5	TRBV5-1	.	TGCGCCAGCAGCTCGTTTGGGACCCCGGGAGAGACCCAGTACTTC	CASSSFGTPGETQYF
many	TRBJ2-5	TRBV3-1	.	TGTGCCAGCAGCCATGCAGGGGGGCCCGGGACCCAGTACTTC	CASSHAGGPGTQYF
.	TRBJ2-1	TRBV25-1	.	TGTGCCAGCAGTGAATATACAGACCCCTGGGGGCTTGAGCAGTTCTTC	CASSEYTDPWGLEQFF
few	TRBJ1-5	TRBV20-1	TRBD1	TGCAGTGCTTCACCGGGACAGGGGGCAAGGGAGCCCCAGCATTTT	CSASPGQGAREPQHF
.	TRBJ1-1	TRBV6-1	TRBD1	TGTGCCAGCAGTGAAGCGCTTGGGGACAGGCCCATTGAAGCTTTCTTT	CASSEALGDRPIEAFF
.	TRBJ2-5	TRBV4-3	.	TGCGCCAGCAGCCGGAATGGGGGCGGGGGCAAGCCAGGGACCCAGTACTTC	CASSRNGGGGKPGTQYF
few	TRBJ2-1	TRBV20-1	.	TGCAGTGCTCCGTACCGTAATGAGCAGTTCTTC	CSAPYRNEQFF
few	TRBJ1-2	TRBV6-5	TRBD1	TGTGCCAGCACAGGGGGCGCGGGCTACACCTTC	CASTGGAGYTF
.	TRBJ2-5	TRBV29-1	TRBD1	TGCAGCGTTTCCGGGACAGGGAGGTGGGAGACCCAGTACTTC	CSVSGTGRWETQYF
once	TRBJ1-2	TRBV6-1	.	TGTGCCAGCAGTCCCGACAGGAGGGATAACTATGGCTACACCTTC	CASSPDRRDNYGYTF
.	TRBJ2-1	TRBV9	TRBD2	TGTGCCAGCAGCGCCCGGGAGGGCAGCTCCTACAATGAGCAGTTCTTC	CASSAREGSSYNEQFF
few	TRBJ2-3	TRBV9	.	TGTGCCAGCAGCGTAGCTCGCAGCACAGATACGCAGTATTTT	CASSVARSTDTQYF
few	TRBJ1-6	TRBV25-1	TRBD1	TGTGCCACCGGGACAGGCAATTCACCCCTCCACTTT	CATGTGNSPLHF
.	TRBJ1-2	TRBV2	.	TGTGCCAGCAGTGAACGGACACGCGGCTACACCTTC	CASSERTRGYTF
.	TRBJ2-7	TRBV3-1	.	TGTGCCAGCAGCCAAGAGTTAGGGACGGAGGAGCAGTACTTC	CASSQELGTEEQYF
.	TRBJ1-1	TRBV29-1	TRBD1	TGCAGCGTTGAAGATCGGGTCGGGACAGGGCGCTCTGAAGCTTTCTTT	CSVEDRVGTGRSEAFF
few	TRBJ2-7	TRBV10-2	TRBD1	TGCGCCAGCACCCGGACAGGGGCCATATACGAGCAGTACTTC	CASTRTGAIYEQYF
.	TRBJ2-6	TRBV5-1	.	TGCGCCAGCAGCTTGAATAACCTGGGGCAGGGAAGCTCTGGGGCCAACGTCCTGACTTTC	CASSLNNLGQGSSGANVLTF
.	TRBJ1-1	TRBV5-1	.	TGCGCCAGCAGCTCAGGAGGACAGCGGCATAACGGTGAAGCTTTCTTT	CASSSGGQRHNGEAFF
few	TRBJ2-1	TRBV14	.	TGTGCCAGCAGCCGGGCGGGCGCGACCCAGACGTGGTCCCCCTACTACTACAATGAGCAGTTCTTC	CASSRAGATQTWSPYYYNEQFF
.	TRBJ2-7	TRBV4-2	TRBD1	TGTGCCAGCAGCCCCCCCCGGACAGGGGCCGTCGAGCAGTACTTC	CASSPPRTGAVEQYF
few	TRBJ2-3	TRBV29-1	.	TGCAGCGTTGAAGGTCCCGGTGGCGGGGGCACAGATACGCAGTATTTT	CSVEGPGGGGTDTQYF
.	TRBJ2-5	TRBV4-1	.	TGCGCCAGCAGCCAAGATTGGGAAGAGACCCAGTACTTC	CASSQDWEETQYF
.	TRBJ2-7	TRBV5-5	.	TGTGCCAGCAGCAGCCGACTAGTCCGGAACCCCTACGAGCAGTACTTC	CASSSRLVRNPYEQYF
few	TRBJ2-7	TRBV7-2	.	TGTGCCAGCAGACAAGGCGCAGGGGCACTTAAGTACGAGCAGTACTTC	CASRQGAGALKYEQYF
few	TRBJ1-2	TRBV27	.	TGTGCCAGCAGCTCGTTTGGGGGTGGCTATGGCTACACCTTC	CASSSFGGGYGYTF
.	TRBJ2-7	TRBV4-3	.	TGCGCCAGCAGCCAAGATATTTACGAGGAGCAGTACTTC	CASSQDIYEEQYF
few	TRBJ1-6	TRBV6-1	.	TGTGCCAGCAAAGGGCCTCGGTCTAATTCACCCCTCCACTTT	CASKGPRSNSPLHF
once	TRBJ1-2	TRBV15	TRBD1	TGTGCCACCCGTCCGGGACAGGGGGCTCGTGGCTACACCTTC	CATRPGQGARGYTF